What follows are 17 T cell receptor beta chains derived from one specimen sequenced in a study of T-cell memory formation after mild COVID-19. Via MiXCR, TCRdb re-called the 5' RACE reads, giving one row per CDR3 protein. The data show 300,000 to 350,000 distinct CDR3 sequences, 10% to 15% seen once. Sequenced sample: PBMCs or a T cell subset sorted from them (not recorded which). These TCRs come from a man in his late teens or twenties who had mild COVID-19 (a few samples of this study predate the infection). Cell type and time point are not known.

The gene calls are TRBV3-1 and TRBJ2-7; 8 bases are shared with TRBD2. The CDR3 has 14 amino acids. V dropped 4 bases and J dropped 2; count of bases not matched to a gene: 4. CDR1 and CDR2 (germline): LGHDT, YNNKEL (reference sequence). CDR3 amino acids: CASSRSGEAYEQYF. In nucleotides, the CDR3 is TGTGCCAGCAGCCGTAGCGGGGAGGCCTACGAGCAGTACTTC.

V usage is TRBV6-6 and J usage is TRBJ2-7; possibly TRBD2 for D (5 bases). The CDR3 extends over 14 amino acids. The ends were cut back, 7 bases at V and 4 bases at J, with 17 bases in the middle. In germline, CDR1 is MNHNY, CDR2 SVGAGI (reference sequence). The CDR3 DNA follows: TGTGCCAGCACCAATCGGGGTATGGTGTACGAGCAGTACTTC. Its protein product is CASTNRGMVYEQYF.

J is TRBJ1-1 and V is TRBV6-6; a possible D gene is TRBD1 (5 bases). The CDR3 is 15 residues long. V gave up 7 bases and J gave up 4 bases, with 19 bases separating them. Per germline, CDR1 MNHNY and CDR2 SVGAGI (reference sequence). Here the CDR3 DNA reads TGTGCCAGCACCCCAATCAGCGGGGCGGTCACTGAAGCTTTCTTT. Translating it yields CASTPISGAVTEAFF.

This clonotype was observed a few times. The CDR3: CASSLAGPQPNEQFF. As DNA, the CDR3 is TGCGCCAGCAGCTTGGCGGGGCCCCAACCCAATGAGCAGTTCTTC. The rearrangement joins TRBV5-1 to TRBJ2-1; either TRBD1 or TRBD2 may supply D (5 bases each). Germline V gene data show CDR1 as SGHRS and CDR2 as YFSETQ. The CDR3 runs to 15 residues. The V end was cut by 0 bases, the J end by 6 bases, with 13 bases between. Based on the CDR3 plus reference TRBV5-1 and TRBJ2-1, the full variable domain is KAGVTQTPRYLIKTRGQQVTLSCSPISGHRSVSWYQQTPGQGLQFLFEYFSETQRNKGNFPGRFSGRQFSNSRSEMNVSTLELGDSALYLCASSLAGPQPNEQFFGPGTRLTVL.

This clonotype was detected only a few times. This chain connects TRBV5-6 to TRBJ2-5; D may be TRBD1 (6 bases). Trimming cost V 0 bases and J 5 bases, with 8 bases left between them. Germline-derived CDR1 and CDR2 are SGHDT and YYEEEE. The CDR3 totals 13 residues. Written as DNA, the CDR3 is TGTGCCAGCAGCTTGGGACAGGACGAGACCCAGTACTTC. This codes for CASSLGQDETQYF.

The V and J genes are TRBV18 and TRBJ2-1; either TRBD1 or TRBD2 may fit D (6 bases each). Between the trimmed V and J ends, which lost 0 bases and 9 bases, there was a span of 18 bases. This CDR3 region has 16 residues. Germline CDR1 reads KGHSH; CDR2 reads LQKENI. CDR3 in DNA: TGTGCCAGCTCACCACCGGCTCCAGGGGAGGTTGGTGAGCAGTTCTTC. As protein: CASSPPAPGEVGEQFF.

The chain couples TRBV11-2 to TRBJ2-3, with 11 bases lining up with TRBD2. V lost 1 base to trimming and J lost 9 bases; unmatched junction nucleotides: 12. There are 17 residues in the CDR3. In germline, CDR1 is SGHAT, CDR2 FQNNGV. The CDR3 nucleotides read TGTGCCAGCAGCTTAGGGGCAACTAGCGGGGGAGTCGGGACGCAGTATTTT. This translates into CASSLGATSGGVGTQYF.

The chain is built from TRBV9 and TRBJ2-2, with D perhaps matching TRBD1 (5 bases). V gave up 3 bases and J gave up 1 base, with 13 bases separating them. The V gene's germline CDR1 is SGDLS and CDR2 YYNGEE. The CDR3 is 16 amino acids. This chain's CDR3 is CASSAYRIKNTGELFF. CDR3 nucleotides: TGTGCCAGCAGCGCCTACAGGATTAAGAACACCGGGGAGCTGTTTTTT. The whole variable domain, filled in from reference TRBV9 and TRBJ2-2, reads DSGVTQTPKHLITATGQRVTLRCSPRSGDLSVYWYQQSLDQGLQFLIQYYNGEERAKGNILERFSAQQFPDLHSELNLSSLELGDSALYFCASSAYRIKNTGELFFGEGSRLTVL.

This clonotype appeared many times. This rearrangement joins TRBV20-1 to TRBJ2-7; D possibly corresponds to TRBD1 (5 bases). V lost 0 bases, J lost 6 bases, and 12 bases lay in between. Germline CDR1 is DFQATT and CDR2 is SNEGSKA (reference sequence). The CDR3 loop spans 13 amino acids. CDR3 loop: CSARDHNGAEQYV. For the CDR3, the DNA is TGCAGTGCTAGAGATCACAATGGGGCCGAGCAGTACGTC.

The CDR3 region has the DNA TGTGCCAGCAGTTACCAAGGGGGGACCGACACTGAAGCTTTCTTT. Encoded protein: CASSYQGGTDTEAFF. The chain links TRBV6-5 to TRBJ1-1; maybe TRBD1 (6 bases). The CDR3 sequence is 15 residues long. V dropped 2 bases and J dropped 3 bases, with 13 bases sitting between them. Germline CDR1 reads MNHEY; CDR2 reads SVGAGI.

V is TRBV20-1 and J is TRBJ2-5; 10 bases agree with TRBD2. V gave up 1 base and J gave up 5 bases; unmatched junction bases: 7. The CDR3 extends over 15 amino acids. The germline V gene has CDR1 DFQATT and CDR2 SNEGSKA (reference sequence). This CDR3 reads CSARGLAGDGETQYF. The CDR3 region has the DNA TGCAGTGCTAGAGGGCTAGCGGGGGACGGGGAGACCCAGTACTTC.

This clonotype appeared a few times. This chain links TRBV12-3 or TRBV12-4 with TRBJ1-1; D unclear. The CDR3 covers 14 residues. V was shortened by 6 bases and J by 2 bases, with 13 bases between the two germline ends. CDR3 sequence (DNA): TGTGCCAGCAGCTTGGAACCCTCCAACACTGAAGCTTTCTTT. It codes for CASSLEPSNTEAFF.

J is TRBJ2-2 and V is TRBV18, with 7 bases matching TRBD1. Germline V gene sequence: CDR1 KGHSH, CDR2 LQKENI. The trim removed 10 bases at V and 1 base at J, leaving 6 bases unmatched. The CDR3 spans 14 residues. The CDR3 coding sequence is TGTGCCATCACCCGACAGGGGAACACCGGGGAGCTGTTTTTT. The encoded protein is CAITRQGNTGELFF.

The CDR3 protein is CASSTGEDQPQHF. The CDR3 DNA is TGTGCCAGCTCAACAGGGGAAGATCAGCCCCAGCATTTT. The V call is TRBV18, the J call TRBJ1-5; TRBD1 aligns across 7 bases. This CDR3 contains 13 residues. Trimming cost V 5 bases and J 5 bases; bases outside gene matches: 3. CDR1 is KGHSH and CDR2 is LQKENI in the germline V gene.

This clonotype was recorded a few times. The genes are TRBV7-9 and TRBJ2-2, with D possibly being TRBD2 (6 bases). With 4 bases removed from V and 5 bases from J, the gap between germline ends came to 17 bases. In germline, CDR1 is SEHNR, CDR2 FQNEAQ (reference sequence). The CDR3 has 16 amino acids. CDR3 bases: TGTGCCAGCAGCTCCAGGATAGCGGACTTTACCGGGGAGCTGTTTTTT. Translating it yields CASSSRIADFTGELFF. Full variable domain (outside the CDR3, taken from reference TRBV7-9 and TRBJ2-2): DTGVSQNPRHKITKRGQNVTFRCDPISEHNRLYWYRQTLGQGPEFLTYFQNEAQLEKSRLLSDRFSAERPKGSFSTLEIQRTEQGDSAMYLCASSSRIADFTGELFFGEGSRLTVL.

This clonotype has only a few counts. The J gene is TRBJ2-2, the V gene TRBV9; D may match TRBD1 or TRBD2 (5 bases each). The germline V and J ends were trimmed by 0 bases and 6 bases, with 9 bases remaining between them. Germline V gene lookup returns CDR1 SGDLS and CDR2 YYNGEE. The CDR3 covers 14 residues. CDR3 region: CASSVGGASGELFF. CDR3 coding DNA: TGTGCCAGCAGCGTAGGAGGGGCTTCCGGGGAGCTGTTTTTT.

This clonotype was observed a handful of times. This CDR3 reads CASSFGPSTDTQYF. As DNA, the CDR3 is TGTGCCAGCAGTTTTGGTCCAAGCACAGATACGCAGTATTTT. The chain links TRBV12-3 or TRBV12-4 to TRBJ2-3; D uncertain. V was cut by 3 bases and J by 0 bases, with 7 bases left in between. The CDR3 contains 14 residues.